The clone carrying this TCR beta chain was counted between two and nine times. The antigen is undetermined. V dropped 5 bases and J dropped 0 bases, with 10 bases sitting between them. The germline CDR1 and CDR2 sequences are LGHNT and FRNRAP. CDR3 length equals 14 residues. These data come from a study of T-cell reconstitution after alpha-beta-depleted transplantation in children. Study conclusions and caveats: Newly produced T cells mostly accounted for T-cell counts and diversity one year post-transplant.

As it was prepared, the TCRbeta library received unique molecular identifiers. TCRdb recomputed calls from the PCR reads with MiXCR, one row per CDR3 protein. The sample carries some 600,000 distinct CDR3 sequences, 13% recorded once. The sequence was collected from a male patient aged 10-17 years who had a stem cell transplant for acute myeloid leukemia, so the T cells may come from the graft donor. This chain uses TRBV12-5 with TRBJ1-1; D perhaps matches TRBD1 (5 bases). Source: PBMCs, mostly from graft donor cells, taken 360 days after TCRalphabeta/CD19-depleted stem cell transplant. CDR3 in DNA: TGTGCTAGTGGTCCGGGACTTATGAACACTGAAGCTTTCTTT. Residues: CASGPGLMNTEAFF.